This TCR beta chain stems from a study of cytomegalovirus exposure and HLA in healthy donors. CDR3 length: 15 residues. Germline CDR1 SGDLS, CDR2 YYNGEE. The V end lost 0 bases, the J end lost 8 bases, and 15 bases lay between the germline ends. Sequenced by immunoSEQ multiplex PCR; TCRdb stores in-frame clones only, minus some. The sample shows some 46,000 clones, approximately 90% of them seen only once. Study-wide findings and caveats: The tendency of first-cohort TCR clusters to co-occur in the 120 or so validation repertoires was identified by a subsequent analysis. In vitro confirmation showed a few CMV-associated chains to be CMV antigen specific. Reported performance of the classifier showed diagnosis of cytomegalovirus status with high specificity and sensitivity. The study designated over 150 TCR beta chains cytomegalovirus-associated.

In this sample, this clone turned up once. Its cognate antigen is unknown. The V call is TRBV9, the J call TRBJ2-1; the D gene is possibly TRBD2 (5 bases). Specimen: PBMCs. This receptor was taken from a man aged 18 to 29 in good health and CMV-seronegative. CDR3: CASSVAASPRDEQFF. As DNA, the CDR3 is TGTGCCAGCAGCGTAGCGGCTAGCCCGAGGGATGAGCAGTTCTTC. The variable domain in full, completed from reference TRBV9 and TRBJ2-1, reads DSGVTQTPKHLITATGQRVTLRCSPRSGDLSVYWYQQSLDQGLQFLIQYYNGEERAKGNILERFSAQQFPDLHSELNLSSLELGDSALYFCASSVAASPRDEQFFGPGTRLTVL.